One TCR beta chain is described in this entry. This entry comes from a study of T cell responses to AZD1222 COVID-19 vaccine. Sequencing was performed with immunoSEQ multiplex PCR; in TCRdb, only in-frame clones are kept and a portion is missing. The top ten hold 1.9% of the sample, which has more than 100,000 clones, about nine tenths seen once. V was shortened by 4 bases and J by 7 bases, with 10 bases between the two germline ends. In germline, CDR1 is MDHEN, CDR2 SYDVKM. CDR3 length equals 12 residues. The material sequenced was peripheral blood, taken 28 days after the second AZD1222 dose. The TCR was taken from an adult who received the AZD1222 COVID-19 vaccine. The V gene is TRBV28, the J gene TRBJ1-2, with D hard to call. CDR3 nucleotide sequence: TGTGCCAGCAGTTCCACCTCGGTTGGCTACACCTTC. It yields the protein CASSSTSVGYTF.